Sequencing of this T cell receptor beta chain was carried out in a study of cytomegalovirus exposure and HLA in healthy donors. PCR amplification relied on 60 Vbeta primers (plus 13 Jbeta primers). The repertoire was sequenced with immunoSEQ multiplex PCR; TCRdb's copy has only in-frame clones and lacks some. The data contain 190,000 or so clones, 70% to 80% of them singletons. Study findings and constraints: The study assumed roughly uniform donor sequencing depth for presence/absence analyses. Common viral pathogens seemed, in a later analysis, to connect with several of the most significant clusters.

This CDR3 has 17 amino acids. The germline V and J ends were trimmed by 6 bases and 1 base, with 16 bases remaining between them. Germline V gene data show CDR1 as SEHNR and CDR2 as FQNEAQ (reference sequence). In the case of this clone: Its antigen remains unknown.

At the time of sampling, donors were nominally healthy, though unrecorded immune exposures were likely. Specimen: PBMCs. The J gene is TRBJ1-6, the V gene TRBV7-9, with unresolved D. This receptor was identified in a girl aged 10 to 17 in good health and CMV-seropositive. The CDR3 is CASRASREESYNSPLHF. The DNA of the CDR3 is TGTGCCAGCAGAGCCTCCCGGGAGGAATCCTATAATTCACCCCTCCACTTT.